The next 6 T cell receptor beta chains were all read from a single sample in a study of blood T cell repertoires in COVID-19. Libraries were prepared by immunoSEQ multiplex PCR; TCRdb keeps only in-frame clonotypes and omits some of them. The table has over 85,000 clones, roughly 85% seen once. Sequenced input: peripheral blood. These receptors were collected from a man aged 65 to 85 with acute or convalescent COVID-19.

This chain uses TRBV5-1 with TRBJ2-1, with TRBD1 identical over 7 bases. CDR3 length: 14 residues. From germline, CDR1 is SGHRS and CDR2 YFSETQ. Unmatched junction bases numbered 5, after V lost 4 bases and J lost 4 bases. CDR3 coding DNA: TGCGCCAGCAGCCAGGGACAGAGTTACAATGAGCAGTTCTTC. This translates into CASSQGQSYNEQFF.

The chain couples TRBV7-9 to TRBJ1-1; TRBD1 is a possible D gene (6 bases). V dropped 6 bases and J dropped 6 bases, with 14 bases sitting between them. CDR3 length equals 13 residues. Per germline, CDR1 SEHNR and CDR2 FQNEAQ (reference sequence). The CDR3 DNA sequence: TGTGCCAGCAGTCCACAGGGAAACCCTGAAGCTTTCTTT. Residues: CASSPQGNPEAFF.

The chain couples TRBV11-3 to TRBJ2-5; the match to TRBD1 covers 9 bases. This CDR3 has 14 amino acids. V lost 5 bases, J lost 3 bases, and 4 bases stayed unmatched. Germline V gene lookup returns CDR1 SGHNT and CDR2 YENEEA. The CDR3 sequence is CASSAGTGKETQYF. CDR3 DNA sequence: TGTGCCAGCAGCGCCGGGACAGGGAAAGAGACCCAGTACTTC.

The chain combines TRBV30 with TRBJ1-1; D unresolved. The CDR3 has 10 residues. V lost 2 bases to trimming and J lost 11 bases, with 9 bases between them. Per germline, CDR1 GTSNPN and CDR2 SVGIG (reference sequence). In DNA, the CDR3 is TGTGCCTGGAGTTCCGTTCGGGCTTTCTTT. Translated, it gives CAWSSVRAFF.

The table lists this clone with a count of one. This chain joins TRBV19 and TRBJ1-2; 8 nucleotides line up with TRBD1. V lost 5 bases, J lost 2 bases, and 4 bases stayed unmatched. CDR1 LNHDA and CDR2 SQIVND come from the germline V gene (reference sequence). This CDR3 is 14 amino acids long. The CDR3 DNA sequence: TGTGCCAGTAGTTCCTGGACAGGGAACTATGGCTACACCTTC. Its translation: CASSSWTGNYGYTF.

The CDR3 region has the DNA TGCGCCAGCAGCTTGGCGGGGGGTTTGACAACCGATTATGGCTACACCTTC. Translation: CASSLAGGLTTDYGYTF. The chain joins TRBV5-1 to TRBJ1-2; possibly TRBD1 for D (5 bases). This CDR3 has 17 amino acids. V was trimmed by 0 bases and J by 5 bases, leaving 20 bases between them. CDR1 is SGHRS and CDR2 is YFSETQ in the germline V gene. The whole variable domain, filled in from reference TRBV5-1 and TRBJ1-2, reads KAGVTQTPRYLIKTRGQQVTLSCSPISGHRSVSWYQQTPGQGLQFLFEYFSETQRNKGNFPGRFSGRQFSNSRSEMNVSTLELGDSALYLCASSLAGGLTTDYGYTFGSGTRLTVV.